The 10 T cell receptor beta chains reported below all come from one sample, sequenced in a study of blood T cells in healthy people across ages. A sample-barcoded 5' primer and a J-beta primer mix were used in a second PCR of roughly 7 to 12 cycles. One entry per CDR3 protein, called by TCRdb with MiXCR from the 5' RACE reads. The data contain about a million distinct CDR3 sequences, about 53% of them singletons. What was sequenced was blood. These receptors were taken from an older woman in good health.

Only a few counts were recorded for this clonotype. The V gene is TRBV27, the J gene TRBJ2-7, with 9 bases lining up with TRBD2. The V gene end was trimmed by 4 bases and the J gene end by 2 bases; junction bases not matched to a gene: 15. CDR3 length equals 18 residues. The V gene's germline CDR1 is MNHEY and CDR2 SMNVEV (reference sequence). This chain's CDR3 is CASSWAPALAGTAYEQYF. CDR3 in DNA: TGTGCCAGCAGTTGGGCCCCCGCGCTAGCGGGAACAGCCTACGAGCAGTACTTC.

The V gene is TRBV11-2, the J gene TRBJ2-7, with a possible D match to TRBD1 (6 bases). Trimming removed 5 bases at V and 0 bases at J, with 20 bases between. Per the germline V gene, CDR1 is SGHAT and CDR2 is FQNNGV. The CDR3 is 17 residues long. CDR3 bases: TGTGCCAGCAGCCTGCCGACAGGTGGTGCCGTCTCCTACGAGCAGTACTTC. Its protein product is CASSLPTGGAVSYEQYF.

This chain joins TRBV4-1 and TRBJ2-4, with D unclear. This CDR3 region has 12 residues. Germline lookup yields CDR1 MGHRA and CDR2 YSYEKL. Trimming removed 0 bases at V and 11 bases at J, with 8 bases between. This CDR3 is CASSQDGVVQYF. In nucleotides, the CDR3 is TGCGCCAGCAGCCAAGATGGGGTGGTTCAGTACTTC.

V is TRBV11-2 and J is TRBJ1-1; a possible D gene is TRBD1 (5 bases). From germline, CDR1 is SGHAT and CDR2 FQNNGV. V lost 1 base to trimming and J lost 6 bases, with 18 bases between them. The CDR3 covers 16 residues. In DNA form, the CDR3 reads TGTGCCAGCAGCTTAGTCAGGGTCCCCGACATGGCTGAAGCTTTCTTT. Translating it yields CASSLVRVPDMAEAFF.

This clonotype was found a few times. The chain recombines TRBV29-1 with TRBJ1-1, with D perhaps TRBD1 (6 bases). There are 12 residues in the CDR3. V dropped 6 bases and J dropped 5 bases, with 13 bases sitting between them. Per the germline V gene, CDR1 is SQVTM and CDR2 is ANQGSEA. Here the CDR3 DNA reads TGCAGCGTACACAGGGAAATGACTGAAGCTTTCTTT. It specifies CSVHREMTEAFF.

Note on this clonotype: This may arise from a read error, as a much more abundant clone is one base away. The chain carries TRBV29-1 and TRBJ2-3, with 12 positions matching TRBD2. This CDR3 comprises 14 residues. The germline V gene has CDR1 SQVTM and CDR2 ANQGSEA. As DNA, the CDR3 is TGCGGCATACGACTAGCGGGAGGCACAGATACGCAGTATTTT. It is translated as CGIRLAGGTDTQYF.

This chain uses TRBV6-5 with TRBJ2-7, with D uncertain. The closer fit of TRBJ2-5 to the DNA end suggests the J call may be wrong. CDR1 is MNHEY and CDR2 is SVGAGI in the germline V gene. The CDR3 runs to 14 residues. CDR3 region: CASSHEGQQETQYF. Here the CDR3 DNA reads TGTGCCAGCAGCCACGAAGGGCAGCAAGAGACCCAGTACTTC.

This chain joins TRBV6-2 or TRBV6-3 and TRBJ1-2, with D maybe TRBD1 (5 bases). The germline V gene encodes CDR1 MNHEY and CDR2 SVGEGT. The CDR3 contains 12 residues. Deletions cut 7 bases from V and 4 bases from J, with 10 bases between. CDR3 nucleotide sequence: TGTGCCAGCAAGAGGGACCCCTATGGCTACACCTTC. Residues: CASKRDPYGYTF.

This clonotype was counted between two and nine times. This sequence joins TRBV20-1 and TRBJ1-4, with D possibly matching TRBD1 (5 bases). This CDR3 is 16 amino acids long. Germline CDR1 and CDR2: DFQATT and SNEGSKA (reference sequence). Trimming cost V 3 bases and J 2 bases, with 16 bases left between them. The CDR3 reads CSASPSGGRTNEKLFF. The CDR3 region has the DNA TGCAGTGCTAGTCCCTCGGGGGGAAGGACTAATGAAAAACTGTTTTTT.

This chain joins TRBV12-3 or TRBV12-4 and TRBJ2-7, with D maybe TRBD1 (5 bases). The CDR3 has 11 amino acids. The ends were cut back, 10 bases at V and 2 bases at J, with 9 bases in the middle. CDR3 sequence reads: CATGHPYEQYF. The CDR3, as DNA: TGTGCCACCGGACACCCCTACGAGCAGTACTTC.